This T cell receptor beta chain is drawn from a study of beta chain features in type 1 diabetes. Study-level results: All four CD4+ subsets of Type 1 diabetes patients contained TCRB CDR3s that were moderately but significantly shorter.

Turning to this clone: Its antigen is not known.

Expressed TCRB transcripts were sequenced because the entire RNA isolate underwent reverse transcription. The repertoire was sequenced with immunoSEQ multiplex PCR; TCRdb's copy has only in-frame clones and lacks some. The table lists roughly 400,000 clones, more than 12% of them singletons. The CDR3 runs 16 residues. With 6 bases clipped from V and 4 bases from J, the junction kept 10 bases outside the gene matches. Germline values: CDR1 KGHSH, CDR2 LQKENI. Cells sorted by CD45RO/CCR7/CD25/CD127/CD95/CD27 comprised CD4+ naive, central memory, regulatory and stem cell-like memory cells. V gene TRBV18 combines with J gene TRBJ2-1, with TRBD2 matching over 9 bases. Sequenced material: naive CD4+ T cells from blood. This receptor was identified in a woman under 30 in good health. The DNA of the CDR3 is TGTGCCAGCTCTCTCGGCCCCAGCGGGAGGTACAATGAGCAGTTCTTC. This codes for CASSLGPSGRYNEQFF. Using reference TRBV18 and TRBJ2-1 for the parts outside the CDR3, the full variable domain is NAGVMQNPRHLVRRRGQEARLRCSPMKGHSHVYWYRQLPEEGLKFMVYLQKENIIDESGMPKERFSAEFPKEGPSILRIQQVVRGDSAAYFCASSLGPSGRYNEQFFGPGTRLTVL.